The T cell receptor beta chain described here comes from a study of yellow fever vaccine responses in identical twins. V dropped 1 base and J dropped 1 base, with 9 bases sitting between them. This CDR3 is 15 amino acids long. Looked up from germline, CDR1 is MNHNS and CDR2 is SASEGT. Details on this clonotype: No antigen is known for it.

TCRdb reanalysed the RT-PCR reads using MiXCR and keeps one entry per CDR3 protein. The data contain roughly 7,200 distinct CDR3 sequences, 65% to 85% of them singletons. Study-wide results and limits: Twins reportedly mounted vaccine T cell responses that seemed partly convergent, partly personalized.

The clonotype comes from a woman under 30 who received the yellow fever vaccine. The sequencing used T cells from blood (PBMCs), unsorted or a sorted subset (not recorded which), collected before or after yellow fever vaccination (not recorded which). This chain uses TRBV6-1 with TRBJ2-3, with D perhaps TRBD1 or TRBD2 (6 bases each). The CDR3 protein is CASSEVGGGTDTQYF. CDR3 sequence (DNA): TGTGCCAGCAGTGAAGTGGGGGGCGGCACAGATACGCAGTATTTT.